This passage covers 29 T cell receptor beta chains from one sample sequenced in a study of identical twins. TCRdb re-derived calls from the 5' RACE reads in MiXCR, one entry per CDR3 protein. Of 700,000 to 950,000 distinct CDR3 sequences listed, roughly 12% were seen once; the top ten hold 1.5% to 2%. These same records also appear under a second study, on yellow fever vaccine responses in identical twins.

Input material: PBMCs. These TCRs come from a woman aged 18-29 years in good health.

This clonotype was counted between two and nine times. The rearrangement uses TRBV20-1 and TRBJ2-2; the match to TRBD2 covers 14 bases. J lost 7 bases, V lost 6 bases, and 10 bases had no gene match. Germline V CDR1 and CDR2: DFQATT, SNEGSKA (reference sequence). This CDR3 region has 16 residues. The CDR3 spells CSAPTRTSGGIGELFF. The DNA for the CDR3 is TGCAGTGCCCCGACTAGGACTAGCGGGGGGATCGGGGAGCTGTTTTTT.

This CDR3 reads CSARDPGRLNTEAFF. The CDR3 DNA reads TGCAGTGCTAGAGACCCAGGACGGTTGAACACTGAAGCTTTCTTT. This sequence joins TRBV20-1 and TRBJ1-1; D is ambiguous. Per the germline V gene, CDR1 is DFQATT and CDR2 is SNEGSKA (reference sequence). The V end lost 0 bases, the J end lost 0 bases, and 11 bases lay between the germline ends. The CDR3 has 15 residues.

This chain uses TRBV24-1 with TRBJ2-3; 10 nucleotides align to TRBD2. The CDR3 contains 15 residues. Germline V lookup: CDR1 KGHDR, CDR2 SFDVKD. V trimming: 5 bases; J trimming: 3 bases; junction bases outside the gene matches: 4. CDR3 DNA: TGTGCCACCAGTGCGGCTAGCGGGGGAACAGATACGCAGTATTTT. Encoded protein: CATSAASGGTDTQYF.

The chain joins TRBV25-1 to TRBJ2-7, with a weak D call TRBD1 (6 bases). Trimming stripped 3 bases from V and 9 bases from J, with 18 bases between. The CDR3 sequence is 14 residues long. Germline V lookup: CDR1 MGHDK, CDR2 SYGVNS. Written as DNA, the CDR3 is TGTGCCAGCAGTGACTCCCCGACAGGACTGGGGCAGTACTTC. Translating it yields CASSDSPTGLGQYF.

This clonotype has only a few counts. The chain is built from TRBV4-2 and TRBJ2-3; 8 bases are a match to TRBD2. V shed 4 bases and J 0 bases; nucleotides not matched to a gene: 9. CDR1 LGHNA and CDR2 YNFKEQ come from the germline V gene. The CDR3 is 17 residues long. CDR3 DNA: TGTGCCAGCAGCCCCTACTCGGGGGGGGGCAGCACAGATACGCAGTATTTT. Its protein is CASSPYSGGGSTDTQYF.

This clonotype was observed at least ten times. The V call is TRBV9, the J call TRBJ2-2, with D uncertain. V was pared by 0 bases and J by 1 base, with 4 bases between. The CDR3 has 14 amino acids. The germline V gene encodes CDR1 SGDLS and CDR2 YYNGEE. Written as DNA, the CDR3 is TGTGCCAGCAGCGTAGCCGGGAACACCGGGGAGCTGTTTTTT. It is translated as CASSVAGNTGELFF. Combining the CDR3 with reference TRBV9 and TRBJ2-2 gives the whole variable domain DSGVTQTPKHLITATGQRVTLRCSPRSGDLSVYWYQQSLDQGLQFLIQYYNGEERAKGNILERFSAQQFPDLHSELNLSSLELGDSALYFCASSVAGNTGELFFGEGSRLTVL.

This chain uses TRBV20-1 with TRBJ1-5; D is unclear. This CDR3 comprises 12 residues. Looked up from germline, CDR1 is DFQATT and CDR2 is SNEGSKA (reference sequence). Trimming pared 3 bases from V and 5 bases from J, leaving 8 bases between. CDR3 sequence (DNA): TGCAGTGCTAGGGGATGGGATCAGCCCCAGCATTTT. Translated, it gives CSARGWDQPQHF.

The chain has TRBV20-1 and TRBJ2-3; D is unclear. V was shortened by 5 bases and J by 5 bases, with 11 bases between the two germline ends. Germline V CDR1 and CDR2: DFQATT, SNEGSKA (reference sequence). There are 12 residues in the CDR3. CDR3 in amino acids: CSAPMSQDTQYF. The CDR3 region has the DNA TGCAGTGCTCCTATGAGCCAAGATACGCAGTATTTT.

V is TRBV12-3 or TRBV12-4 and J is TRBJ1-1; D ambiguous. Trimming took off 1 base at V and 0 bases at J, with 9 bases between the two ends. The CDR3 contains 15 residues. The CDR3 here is CASSLVTELNTEAFF. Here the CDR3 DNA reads TGTGCCAGCAGTTTAGTCACGGAGCTGAACACTGAAGCTTTCTTT.

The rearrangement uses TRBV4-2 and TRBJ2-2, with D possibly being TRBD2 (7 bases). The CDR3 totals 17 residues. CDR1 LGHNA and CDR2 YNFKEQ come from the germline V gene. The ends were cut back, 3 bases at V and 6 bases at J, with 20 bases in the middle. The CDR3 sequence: CASSQSGGFNLAGELFF. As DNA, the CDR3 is TGTGCCAGCAGCCAGTCGGGGGGCTTTAACTTGGCCGGGGAGCTGTTTTTT.

CDR3 bases: TGTGCCAGCAGCTTAGGGAGACTGGAGACCCAGTACTTC. It encodes CASSLGRLETQYF. The chain employs TRBV7-3 and TRBJ2-5; TRBD2 is a possible D gene (5 bases). This CDR3 contains 13 residues. The germline CDR1 and CDR2 sequences are SGHTA and FQGTGA. The V and J ends lost 2 bases and 5 bases respectively, with 9 bases between them.

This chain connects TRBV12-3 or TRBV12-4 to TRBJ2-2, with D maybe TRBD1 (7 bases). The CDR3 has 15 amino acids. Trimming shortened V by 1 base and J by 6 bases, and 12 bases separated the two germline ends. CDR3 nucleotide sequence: TGTGCCAGCAGTTTAGTGCCAGGGGGGTCCGGGGAGCTGTTTTTT. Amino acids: CASSLVPGGSGELFF.

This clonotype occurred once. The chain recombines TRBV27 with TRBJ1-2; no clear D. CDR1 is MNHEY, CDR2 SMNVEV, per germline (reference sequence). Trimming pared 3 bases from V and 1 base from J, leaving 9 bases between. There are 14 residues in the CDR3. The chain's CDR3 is CASSFGQHNYGYTF. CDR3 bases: TGTGCCAGCAGTTTCGGGCAGCATAACTATGGCTACACCTTC.

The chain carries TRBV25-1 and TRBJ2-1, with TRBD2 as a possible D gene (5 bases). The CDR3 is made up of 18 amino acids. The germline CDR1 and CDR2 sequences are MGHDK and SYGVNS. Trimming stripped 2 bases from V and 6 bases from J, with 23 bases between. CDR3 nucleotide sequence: TGTGCCAGCAGTGAACGCAAAAGGACGGACTCTAGATTCAATGAGCAGTTCTTC. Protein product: CASSERKRTDSRFNEQFF.

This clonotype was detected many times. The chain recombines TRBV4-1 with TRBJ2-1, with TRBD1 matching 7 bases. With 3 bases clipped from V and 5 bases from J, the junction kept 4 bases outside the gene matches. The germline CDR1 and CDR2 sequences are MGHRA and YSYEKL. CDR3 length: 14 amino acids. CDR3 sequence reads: CASSHTGTDNEQFF. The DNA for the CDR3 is TGCGCCAGCAGCCACACCGGGACAGACAATGAGCAGTTCTTC.

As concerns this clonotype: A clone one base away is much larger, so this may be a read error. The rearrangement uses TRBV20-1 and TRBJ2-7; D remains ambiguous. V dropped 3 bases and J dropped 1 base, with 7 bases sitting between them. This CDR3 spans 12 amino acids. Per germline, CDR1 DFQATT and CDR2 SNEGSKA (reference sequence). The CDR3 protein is CSASPHSYEQYF. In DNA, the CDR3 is TGCAGTGCTAGCCCTCATTCCTACGAGCAGTACTTC.

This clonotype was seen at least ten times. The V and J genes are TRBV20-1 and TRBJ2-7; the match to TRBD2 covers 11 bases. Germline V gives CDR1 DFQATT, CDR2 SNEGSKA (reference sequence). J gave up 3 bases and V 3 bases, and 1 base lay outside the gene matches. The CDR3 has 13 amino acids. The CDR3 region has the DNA TGCAGTGCTAGCACTAGCGGGGGCTACGAGCAGTACGTC. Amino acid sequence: CSASTSGGYEQYV.

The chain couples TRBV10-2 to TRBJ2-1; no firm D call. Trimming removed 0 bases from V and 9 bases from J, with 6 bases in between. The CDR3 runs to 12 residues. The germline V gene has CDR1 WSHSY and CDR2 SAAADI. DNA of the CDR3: TGCGCCAGCAGTGAGTCTGTCTCTGAGCAGTTCTTC. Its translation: CASSESVSEQFF.

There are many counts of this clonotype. The CDR3 DNA reads as TGTGCCAGCAGCCAAGATCGGGCAGGAATATATGGCTACACCTTC. Its translation is CASSQDRAGIYGYTF. The chain links TRBV3-1 to TRBJ1-2; no reliable D call. Germline lookup yields CDR1 LGHDT and CDR2 YNNKEL (reference sequence). The CDR3 has 15 amino acids. V lost 0 bases, J lost 5 bases, and 13 bases lay in between.

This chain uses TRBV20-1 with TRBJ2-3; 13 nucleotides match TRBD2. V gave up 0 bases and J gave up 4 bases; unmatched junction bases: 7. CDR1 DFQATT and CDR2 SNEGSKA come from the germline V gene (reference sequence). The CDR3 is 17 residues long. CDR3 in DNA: TGCAGTGCTAGAGATCCCCGGACTAGCGGGAGTCCAGATACGCAGTATTTT. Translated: CSARDPRTSGSPDTQYF.

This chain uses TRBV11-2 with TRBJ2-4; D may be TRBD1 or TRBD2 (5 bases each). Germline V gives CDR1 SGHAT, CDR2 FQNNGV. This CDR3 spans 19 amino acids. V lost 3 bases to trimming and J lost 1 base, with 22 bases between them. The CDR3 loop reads CASSFVAGSVKFAKNIQYF. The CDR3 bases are TGTGCCAGCAGCTTCGTGGCAGGGAGTGTTAAGTTTGCCAAAAACATTCAGTACTTC.

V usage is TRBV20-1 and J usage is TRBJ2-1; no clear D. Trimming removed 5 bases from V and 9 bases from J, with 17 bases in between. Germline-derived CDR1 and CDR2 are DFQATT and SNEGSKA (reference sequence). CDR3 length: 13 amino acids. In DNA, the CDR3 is TGCAGTGCTGTCTACCGCACGGCCGGTGAGCAGTTCTTC. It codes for CSAVYRTAGEQFF.

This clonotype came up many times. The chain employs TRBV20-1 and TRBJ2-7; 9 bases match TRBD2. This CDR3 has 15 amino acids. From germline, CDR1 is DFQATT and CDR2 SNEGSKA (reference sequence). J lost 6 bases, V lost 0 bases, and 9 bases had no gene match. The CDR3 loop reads CSARDFGGRAGEQYF. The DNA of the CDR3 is TGCAGTGCTAGAGATTTCGGCGGGAGGGCCGGCGAGCAGTACTTC.

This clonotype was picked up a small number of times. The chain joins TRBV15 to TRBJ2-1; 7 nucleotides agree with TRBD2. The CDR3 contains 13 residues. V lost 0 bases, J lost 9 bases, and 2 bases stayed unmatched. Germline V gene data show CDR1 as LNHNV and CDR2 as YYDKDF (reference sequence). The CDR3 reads CATSRDPGGEQFF. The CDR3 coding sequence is TGTGCCACCAGCAGAGATCCGGGGGGTGAGCAGTTCTTC.

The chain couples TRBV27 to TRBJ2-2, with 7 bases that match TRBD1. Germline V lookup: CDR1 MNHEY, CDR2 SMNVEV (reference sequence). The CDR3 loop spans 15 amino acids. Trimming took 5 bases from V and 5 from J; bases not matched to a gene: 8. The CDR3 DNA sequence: TGTGCCAGCAGTACCCGGGACAGAGATACCGGGGAGCTGTTTTTT. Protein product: CASSTRDRDTGELFF.

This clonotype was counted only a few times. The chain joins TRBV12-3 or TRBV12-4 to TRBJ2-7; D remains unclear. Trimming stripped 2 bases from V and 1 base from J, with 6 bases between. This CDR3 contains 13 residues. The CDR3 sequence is CASSLSYSYEQYF. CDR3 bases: TGTGCCAGCAGTTTATCGTATTCCTACGAGCAGTACTTC.

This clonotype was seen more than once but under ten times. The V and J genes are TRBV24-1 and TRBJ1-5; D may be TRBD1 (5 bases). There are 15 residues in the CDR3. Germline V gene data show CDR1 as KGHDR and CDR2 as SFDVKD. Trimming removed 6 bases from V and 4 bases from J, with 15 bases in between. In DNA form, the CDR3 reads TGTGCCACCAGTTTTGGGGGTTTCGGGAATCAGCCCCAGCATTTT. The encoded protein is CATSFGGFGNQPQHF.

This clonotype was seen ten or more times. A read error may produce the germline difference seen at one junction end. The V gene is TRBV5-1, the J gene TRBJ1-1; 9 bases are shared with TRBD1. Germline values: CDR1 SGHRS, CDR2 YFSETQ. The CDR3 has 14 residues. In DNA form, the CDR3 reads TGTGCCAGCAGCTCGGGACAGGGGAACACTGAAGCTTTCTTT. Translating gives CASSSGQGNTEAFF.

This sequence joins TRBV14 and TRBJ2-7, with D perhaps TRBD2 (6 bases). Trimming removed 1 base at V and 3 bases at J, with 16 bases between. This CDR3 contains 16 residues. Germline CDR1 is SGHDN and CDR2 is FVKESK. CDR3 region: CASSQGFGTFDYEQYF. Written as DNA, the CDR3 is TGTGCCAGCAGCCAAGGGTTCGGGACTTTCGACTACGAGCAGTACTTC.